This TCR beta chain was recovered during a study of radiotherapy plus CTLA-4 blockade in lung cancer. Here immunoSEQ multiplex PCR was the method, and the copy in TCRdb shows in-frame clones only, minus some. The profile shows roughly 110,000 clones, more than 75% of them singletons. With V trimmed by 5 bases and J by 6 bases, 19 bases remained unmatched. The CDR3 totals 18 residues. Germline CDR1 is LNHDA and CDR2 is SQIVND (reference sequence). Points on this clone: Antigen unknown.

General study findings and limits: Following radiotherapy plus ipilimumab, tumor-derived TCR clones expanded in the blood. Reportedly, early blood T cell clone dynamics best predicted response, with interferon-beta.

Participants had chemo-refractory metastatic non-small-cell lung cancer and were treated with focal radiation plus ipilimumab CTLA-4 blockade. Sequencing used peripheral blood, obtained from a patient treated with radiotherapy plus ipilimumab. The TCR was taken from a human donor with non-small cell lung cancer that progressed on radiotherapy plus ipilimumab. Some clones in this sample may be carry-over from other donors' samples. The chain is built from TRBV19 and TRBJ2-1; 7 bases align to TRBD2. CDR3 in amino acids: CASSSRLALGFLRNEQFF. CDR3 coding DNA: TGTGCCAGTAGTTCAAGACTAGCCCTGGGGTTTTTGCGCAATGAGCAGTTCTTC.